The clone carrying this T cell receptor beta chain was observed at least ten times. The sample originates from a study of T cells in Graves' hyperthyroidism and ophthalmopathy. Amplified TCR beta CDR3 regions came from RNA transcripts. During a first-round RT-PCR of the TCR CDR3, the HTBI primer set was used. TCRdb fed the multiplex PCR reads into MiXCR, producing one record per CDR3 protein. Among about 130,000 distinct CDR3 sequences listed, 22% were seen once. Germline V gives CDR1 MDHEN, CDR2 SYDVKM. The CDR3 covers 12 residues. Trimming shortened V by 1 base and J by 10 bases, and 8 bases separated the two germline ends.

Material for sequencing was blood. This receptor was taken from a woman in her forties or fifties with Graves' hyperthyroidism that later progressed to Graves' ophthalmopathy. The rearrangement links TRBV28 to TRBJ1-5; unclear D gene. The CDR3 DNA sequence: TGTGCCAGCAGTTTATCGGGCAAACCCCAGCATTTT. It specifies CASSLSGKPQHF.